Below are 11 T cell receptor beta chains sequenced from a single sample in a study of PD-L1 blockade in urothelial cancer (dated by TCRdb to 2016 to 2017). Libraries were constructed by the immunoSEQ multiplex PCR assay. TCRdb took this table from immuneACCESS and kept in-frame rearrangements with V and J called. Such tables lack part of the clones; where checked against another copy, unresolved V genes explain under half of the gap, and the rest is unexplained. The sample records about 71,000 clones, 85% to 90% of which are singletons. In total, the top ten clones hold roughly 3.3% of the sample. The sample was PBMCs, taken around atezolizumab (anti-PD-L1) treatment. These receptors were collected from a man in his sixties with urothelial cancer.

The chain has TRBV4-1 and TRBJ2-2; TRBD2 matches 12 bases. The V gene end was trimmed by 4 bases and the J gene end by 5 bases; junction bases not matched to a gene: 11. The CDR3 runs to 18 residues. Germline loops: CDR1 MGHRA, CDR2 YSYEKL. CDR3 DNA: TGCGCCAGCAGCCTATCTAGCGGGAGGGCCGGCGGGACCGGGGAGCTGTTTTTT. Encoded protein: CASSLSSGRAGGTGELFF.

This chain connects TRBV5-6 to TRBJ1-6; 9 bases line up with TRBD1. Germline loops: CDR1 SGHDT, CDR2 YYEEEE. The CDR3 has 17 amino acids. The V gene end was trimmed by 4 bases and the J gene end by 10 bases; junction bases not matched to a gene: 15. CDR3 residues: CASSLSGTGISGSPLHF. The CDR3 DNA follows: TGTGCCAGCAGCCTGAGCGGGACAGGGATATCGGGATCACCCCTCCACTTT. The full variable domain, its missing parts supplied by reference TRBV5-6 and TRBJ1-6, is DAGVTQSPTHLIKTRGQQVTLRCSPKSGHDTVSWYQQALGQGPQFIFQYYEEEERQRGNFPDRFSGHQFPNYSSELNVNALLLGDSALYLCASSLSGTGISGSPLHFGNGTRLTVT.

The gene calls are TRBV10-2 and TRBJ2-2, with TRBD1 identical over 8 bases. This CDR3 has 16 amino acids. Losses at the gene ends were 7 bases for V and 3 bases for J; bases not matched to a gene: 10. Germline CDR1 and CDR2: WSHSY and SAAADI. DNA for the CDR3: TGCGCCAGCATGCTGCAGGGGGCTAGGGACACCGGGGAGCTGTTTTTT. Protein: CASMLQGARDTGELFF.

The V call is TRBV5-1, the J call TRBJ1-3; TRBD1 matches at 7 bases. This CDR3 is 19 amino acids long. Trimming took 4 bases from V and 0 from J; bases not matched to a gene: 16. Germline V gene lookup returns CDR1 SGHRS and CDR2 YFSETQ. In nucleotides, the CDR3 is TGCGCCAGCAGCATAACCGGGACAGTCCACCGGAGCTCTGGAAACACCATATATTTT. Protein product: CASSITGTVHRSSGNTIYF.

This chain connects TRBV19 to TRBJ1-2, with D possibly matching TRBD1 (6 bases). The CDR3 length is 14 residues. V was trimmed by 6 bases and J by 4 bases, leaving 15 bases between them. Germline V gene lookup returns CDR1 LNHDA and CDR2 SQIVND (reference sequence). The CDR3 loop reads CASRGNRDTYGYTF. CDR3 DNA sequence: TGTGCCAGTAGGGGAAACCGGGACACCTATGGCTACACCTTC.

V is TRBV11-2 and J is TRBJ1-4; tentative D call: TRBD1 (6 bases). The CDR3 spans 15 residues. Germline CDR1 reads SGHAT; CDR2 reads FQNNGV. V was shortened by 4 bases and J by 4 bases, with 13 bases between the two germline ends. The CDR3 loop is CASSSQDRINEKLFF. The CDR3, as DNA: TGTGCCAGCAGCTCTCAGGACAGAATTAATGAAAAACTGTTTTTT.

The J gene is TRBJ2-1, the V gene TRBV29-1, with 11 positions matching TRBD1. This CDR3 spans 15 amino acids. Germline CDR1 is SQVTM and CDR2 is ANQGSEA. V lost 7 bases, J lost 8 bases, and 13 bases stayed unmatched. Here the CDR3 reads CSAYFRDRGSDEQFF. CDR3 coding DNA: TGCAGCGCGTACTTCCGGGACAGGGGGAGCGATGAGCAGTTCTTC.

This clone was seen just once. The CDR3 nucleotides read TGTGCCAGCAGTGTGGTAGCGGGGGCCTCCACCGGGGAGCTGTTTTTT. It codes for CASSVVAGASTGELFF. The chain carries TRBV2 and TRBJ2-2, with TRBD2 matching 9 bases. Germline V gene data show CDR1 as SNHLY and CDR2 as FYNNEI. The CDR3 is 16 residues long. Trimming took 4 bases from V and 4 from J; bases not matched to a gene: 7.

The CDR3 DNA is TGTGCCAGCGCGGGGGGCGGGGCGTCGTCCTATAATTCACCCCTCCACTTT. This codes for CASAGGGASSYNSPLHF. V usage is TRBV7-9 and J usage is TRBJ1-6, with D maybe TRBD1 (6 bases). Germline V gene lookup returns CDR1 SEHNR and CDR2 FQNEAQ (reference sequence). Trimming stripped 8 bases from V and 1 base from J, with 18 bases between. The length of the CDR3 is 17 residues.

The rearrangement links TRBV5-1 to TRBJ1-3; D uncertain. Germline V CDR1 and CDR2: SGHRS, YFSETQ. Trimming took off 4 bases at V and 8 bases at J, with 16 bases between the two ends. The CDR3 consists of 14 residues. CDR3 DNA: TGCGCCAGCAGCCTCGACACGGGAGGTGACACCATATATTTT. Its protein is CASSLDTGGDTIYF.

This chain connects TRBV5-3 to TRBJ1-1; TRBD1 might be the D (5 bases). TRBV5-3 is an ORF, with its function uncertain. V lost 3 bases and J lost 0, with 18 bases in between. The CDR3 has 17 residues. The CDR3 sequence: CARSWQGPGFMNTEAFF. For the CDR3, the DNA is TGTGCCAGAAGCTGGCAGGGTCCAGGGTTCATGAACACTGAAGCTTTCTTT.